Listed below are T cell receptor beta chains from one sample, sequenced in a study of CD8 T cells in Susac syndrome. TCRdb processed the immunoSEQ multiplex PCR reads anew with MiXCR; each CDR3 protein has one entry. The sample carries 70,000 to 100,000 distinct CDR3 sequences, 96% recorded once. Sequencing was done on a sample of CD8+ T cells from PBMCs. These receptors were taken from a human donor with Susac syndrome. Both conserved end residues are part of each CDR3. The D gene is left open where the match is weak. Rows give clone size only sometimes, using once, few, many, or a class for an expanded clone.

d_call j_call clone_size v_call cdr3_aa cdr3_nt
TRBD1 TRBJ2-7 NA TRBV11-2 CASSLGTGQLYEQYF TGTGCCAGCAGCTTAGGAACGGGACAGCTCTACGAGCAGTACTTC
NA TRBJ1-2 NA TRBV15 CATSRGRSTNYGYTF TGTGCCACCAGCAGGGGCAGATCGACTAACTATGGCTACACCTTC
NA TRBJ1-4 NA TRBV7-8 CASSLEGTLREKLFF TGTGCCAGCAGCCTAGAGGGGACCTTGAGGGAAAAACTGTTTTTT
NA TRBJ2-7 NA TRBV21-1 CASIKTRGGKNEQYF TGTGCCAGCATAAAAACGAGGGGCGGGAAGAACGAGCAGTACTTC
TRBD1 TRBJ1-1 NA TRBV5-1 CASSLRQGMNTEAFF TGCGCCAGCAGCCTACGACAGGGGATGAACACTGAAGCTTTCTTT
NA TRBJ1-1 once TRBV5-1 CASSLSSGPTEAFF TGCGCCAGCAGCTTGTCTTCAGGACCCACTGAAGCTTTCTTT
NA TRBJ2-5 NA TRBV4-3 CASSQDSGGRQETQYF TGCGCCAGCAGCCAAGATTCCGGGGGCAGACAAGAGACCCAGTACTTC
TRBD1 TRBJ2-5 NA TRBV7-9 CASSPRQGYEQETQYF TGTGCCAGCAGCCCAAGACAGGGTTACGAACAAGAGACCCAGTACTTC
TRBD2 TRBJ2-3 few TRBV6-5 CASSRLAGGTDTQYF TGTGCCAGCAGTCGACTAGCCGGGGGAACAGATACGCAGTATTTT
NA TRBJ2-7 NA TRBV3-1 CASSLRRDYEQYF TGTGCCAGCAGCCTCCGACGCGACTACGAGCAGTACTTC
NA TRBJ1-5 NA TRBV20-1 CSAREKKGQFQHF TGCAGTGCTAGAGAGAAAAAGGGTCAGTTCCAGCATTTT
TRBD1 TRBJ1-2 once TRBV9 CASSVGRDRGYGYTF TGTGCCAGCAGCGTAGGAAGAGACAGGGGCTATGGCTACACCTTC
TRBD1 TRBJ2-7 NA TRBV15 CATSTRGHTYEQYF TGTGCCACCAGCACGAGGGGGCACACCTACGAGCAGTACTTC
NA TRBJ2-2 NA TRBV5-1 CASSFTTGLDTGELFF TGCGCCAGCAGCTTTACAACAGGGCTCGACACCGGGGAGCTGTTTTTT
NA TRBJ1-1 once TRBV27 CASKAGGTEAFF TGTGCCAGCAAGGCAGGAGGCACTGAAGCTTTCTTT
TRBD2 TRBJ2-5 NA TRBV7-2 CASSYGTNLQETQYF TGTGCCAGCAGCTATGGGACTAACCTACAAGAGACCCAGTACTTC